This record concerns one T cell receptor (beta chain) sequence. Its antigen remains unknown. This sample was taken from a study of T cell clusters in autoimmune cytopenias. About the research overall: The median distinct TRB clonotype count was 2,000 to 2,500 per sample, from a median around 50,000 reads. The study's findings and limits: Primary autoimmune cytopenia patients seemingly lacked the physiological T cell clusters found in healthy donors. A dominant lymphoma-associated repertoire apparently masked the cluster-lack signature in secondary cytopenia versus chronic lymphocytic leukemia.

Multiplex touch-down PCR amplified TRB using TRB-A and TRB-B pools in one tube. From its re-call of the multiplex PCR reads, TCRdb lists each CDR3 protein once, without DNA. The sample has about 11,000 distinct CDR3 sequences; the top ten hold 23%. TRB was amplified from about 270 ng of peripheral blood genomic DNA per sample. The V gene's germline CDR1 is SGHDT and CDR2 YYEEEE. The CDR3 is made up of 14 amino acids. These records were also assigned to another study, of T cell repertoires in aging, cancer and after chemotherapy. As that report states: The repertoire data cannot show anything about immunological memory following chemotherapy.

Sequencing was done on a sample of peripheral blood. V usage is TRBV5-6 and J usage is TRBJ2-5; TCRdb calls TRBD1, which cannot be checked without DNA. The sequence was collected from a human donor in good health. CDR3 in amino acids: CASSFGTVQETQYF.